Below are 4 T cell receptor beta chains sequenced from a single sample in a study of T cells in women clearing cervical HPV infection. Generated by immunoSEQ multiplex PCR, the TCRdb table keeps only in-frame clones and is missing some. This sample's table has around 33,000 clones. The sample taken for sequencing was blood buffy coat. The origin of the receptors is a woman aged 18 to 75 with a cervical HPV16 infection that either progressed to CIN3+ or cleared (not recorded which).

In regard to this clone: The CDR3 goes on 3 residues after the read ends, and that part is filled in from the germline J gene. V is TRBV6-1 and J is TRBJ2-1; 8 positions match TRBD2. Looked up from germline, CDR1 is MNHNS and CDR2 is SASEGT. The CDR3 loop spans 16 amino acids. Trimming cost V 4 bases and J 4 bases; bases outside gene matches: 9. The CDR3 reads CASSGIGGRMYNEQFF. CDR3 DNA (partial): TGTGCCAGCAGTGGGATCGGCGGGAGGATGTACAATGAG.

On this clone: The CDR3 end lies 3 residues beyond the end of the read and is filled in from the germline J gene. The chain links TRBV29-1 to TRBJ1-2; weak D call: TRBD1 (5 bases). The germline V gene encodes CDR1 SQVTM and CDR2 ANQGSEA. The CDR3 length is 17 residues. V was shortened by 5 bases and J by 6 bases, with 28 bases between the two germline ends. CDR3 sequence reads: CSVPSGEGRGKGHGYTF. Incomplete CDR3 DNA: TGCAGCGTTCCTTCGGGGGAGGGTCGGGGGAAGGGTCATGGC. Full variable domain (outside the CDR3, taken from reference TRBV29-1 and TRBJ1-2): SAVISQKPSRDICQRGTSLTIQCQVDSQVTMMFWYRQQPGQSLTLIATANQGSEATYESGFVIDKFPISRPNLTFSTLTVSNMSPEDSSIYLCSVPSGEGRGKGHGYTFGSGTRLTVV.

With respect to this clone: Coverage ceases 3 residues before the CDR3 finishes, and the germline J gene fills in the end. V and J are TRBV20-1 and TRBJ2-3; the match to TRBD2 covers 11 bases. Per the germline V gene, CDR1 is DFQATT and CDR2 is SNEGSKA (reference sequence). The CDR3 extends over 15 amino acids. The junction had 9 bases not matched to a gene; V was cut back by 5 bases and J by 5 bases. CDR3 residues: CSAAWTSGLRDTQYF. The sequenced part of the CDR3 DNA is TGCAGTGCTGCCTGGACTAGCGGGTTAAGAGATACG.

With respect to this clone: The read is 3 residues too short to cover the CDR3 end, so that end is filled in from the germline J gene. This chain joins TRBV27 and TRBJ1-4; the D is unclear. The CDR3 runs to 15 residues. Germline V lookup: CDR1 MNHEY, CDR2 SMNVEV (reference sequence). Trimming pared 3 bases from V and 1 base from J, leaving 9 bases between. The CDR3 protein is CASSFLAGTNEKLFF. CDR3 bases read: TGTGCCAGCAGTTTCTTAGCGGGAACTAATGAAAAA.